Presented here are 3 T cell receptor beta chains from one specimen sequenced in a study of spatial heterogeneity in lung cancer. TCRdb re-called the 5' RACE reads with MiXCR, one entry per CDR3 protein. Among about 18,000 distinct CDR3 sequences, 6.5% to 8.5% were seen once, and the ten largest hold approximately 25%. The time point: sample taken at primary tumor resection. These receptors have no identified antigens. The study's findings and limits: Tumor mutation count correlated with how many alpha and beta TCRs expanded intratumorally.

The sequencing used lung tumor tissue, collected at surgery. The source is a male donor with early-stage non-small cell lung cancer.

Many counts were recorded for this clonotype. This rearrangement joins TRBV9 to TRBJ1-1; no clear D. Trimming pared 3 bases from V and 2 bases from J, leaving 8 bases between. This CDR3 is built from 13 residues. CDR1 and CDR2 (germline): SGDLS, YYNGEE. CDR3 region: CASSAQDNTEAFF. For the CDR3, the DNA is TGTGCCAGCAGCGCCCAGGACAACACTGAAGCTTTCTTT.

The rearrangement uses TRBV13 and TRBJ2-7; D uncertain. Per germline, CDR1 PRHDT and CDR2 FYEKMQ (reference sequence). The CDR3 is 13 amino acids. The V end was cut by 1 base, the J end by 5 bases, with 9 bases between. This chain's CDR3 is CASSLARSDEQYF. CDR3 coding DNA: TGTGCCAGCAGCTTAGCCCGCAGCGACGAGCAGTACTTC.

The V and J genes are TRBV5-1 and TRBJ2-6; D not certain. The V gene's germline CDR1 is SGHRS and CDR2 YFSETQ. The CDR3 is 15 amino acids. With 4 bases removed from V and 0 bases from J, the gap between germline ends came to 8 bases. The CDR3 nucleotides read TGCGCCAGCAGCAGCATGCCCTCTGGGGCCAACGTCCTGACTTTC. It is translated as CASSSMPSGANVLTF.